The present entry profiles one T cell receptor (beta chain) with its context. The sample comes from a study of control samples from healthy donors and cancer patients. Germline V gives CDR1 DFQATT, CDR2 SNEGSKA (reference sequence). V gave up 8 bases and J gave up 5 bases; unmatched junction bases: 5. This CDR3 has 11 amino acids. Libraries were prepared by immunoSEQ multiplex PCR; TCRdb keeps only in-frame clonotypes and omits some of them. Among 55,000 to 65,000 clones, about 89% were seen once, and the ten largest hold about 13%. The chain recombines TRBV20-1 with TRBJ1-1; TRBD1 aligns across 7 bases. The specimen sequenced was PBMCs. The receptor was derived from a woman aged 60-75 years with lung cancer. CDR3 sequence: CSPRGGTEAFF. CDR3 sequence (DNA): TGCAGTCCCAGGGGGGGAACTGAAGCTTTCTTT.